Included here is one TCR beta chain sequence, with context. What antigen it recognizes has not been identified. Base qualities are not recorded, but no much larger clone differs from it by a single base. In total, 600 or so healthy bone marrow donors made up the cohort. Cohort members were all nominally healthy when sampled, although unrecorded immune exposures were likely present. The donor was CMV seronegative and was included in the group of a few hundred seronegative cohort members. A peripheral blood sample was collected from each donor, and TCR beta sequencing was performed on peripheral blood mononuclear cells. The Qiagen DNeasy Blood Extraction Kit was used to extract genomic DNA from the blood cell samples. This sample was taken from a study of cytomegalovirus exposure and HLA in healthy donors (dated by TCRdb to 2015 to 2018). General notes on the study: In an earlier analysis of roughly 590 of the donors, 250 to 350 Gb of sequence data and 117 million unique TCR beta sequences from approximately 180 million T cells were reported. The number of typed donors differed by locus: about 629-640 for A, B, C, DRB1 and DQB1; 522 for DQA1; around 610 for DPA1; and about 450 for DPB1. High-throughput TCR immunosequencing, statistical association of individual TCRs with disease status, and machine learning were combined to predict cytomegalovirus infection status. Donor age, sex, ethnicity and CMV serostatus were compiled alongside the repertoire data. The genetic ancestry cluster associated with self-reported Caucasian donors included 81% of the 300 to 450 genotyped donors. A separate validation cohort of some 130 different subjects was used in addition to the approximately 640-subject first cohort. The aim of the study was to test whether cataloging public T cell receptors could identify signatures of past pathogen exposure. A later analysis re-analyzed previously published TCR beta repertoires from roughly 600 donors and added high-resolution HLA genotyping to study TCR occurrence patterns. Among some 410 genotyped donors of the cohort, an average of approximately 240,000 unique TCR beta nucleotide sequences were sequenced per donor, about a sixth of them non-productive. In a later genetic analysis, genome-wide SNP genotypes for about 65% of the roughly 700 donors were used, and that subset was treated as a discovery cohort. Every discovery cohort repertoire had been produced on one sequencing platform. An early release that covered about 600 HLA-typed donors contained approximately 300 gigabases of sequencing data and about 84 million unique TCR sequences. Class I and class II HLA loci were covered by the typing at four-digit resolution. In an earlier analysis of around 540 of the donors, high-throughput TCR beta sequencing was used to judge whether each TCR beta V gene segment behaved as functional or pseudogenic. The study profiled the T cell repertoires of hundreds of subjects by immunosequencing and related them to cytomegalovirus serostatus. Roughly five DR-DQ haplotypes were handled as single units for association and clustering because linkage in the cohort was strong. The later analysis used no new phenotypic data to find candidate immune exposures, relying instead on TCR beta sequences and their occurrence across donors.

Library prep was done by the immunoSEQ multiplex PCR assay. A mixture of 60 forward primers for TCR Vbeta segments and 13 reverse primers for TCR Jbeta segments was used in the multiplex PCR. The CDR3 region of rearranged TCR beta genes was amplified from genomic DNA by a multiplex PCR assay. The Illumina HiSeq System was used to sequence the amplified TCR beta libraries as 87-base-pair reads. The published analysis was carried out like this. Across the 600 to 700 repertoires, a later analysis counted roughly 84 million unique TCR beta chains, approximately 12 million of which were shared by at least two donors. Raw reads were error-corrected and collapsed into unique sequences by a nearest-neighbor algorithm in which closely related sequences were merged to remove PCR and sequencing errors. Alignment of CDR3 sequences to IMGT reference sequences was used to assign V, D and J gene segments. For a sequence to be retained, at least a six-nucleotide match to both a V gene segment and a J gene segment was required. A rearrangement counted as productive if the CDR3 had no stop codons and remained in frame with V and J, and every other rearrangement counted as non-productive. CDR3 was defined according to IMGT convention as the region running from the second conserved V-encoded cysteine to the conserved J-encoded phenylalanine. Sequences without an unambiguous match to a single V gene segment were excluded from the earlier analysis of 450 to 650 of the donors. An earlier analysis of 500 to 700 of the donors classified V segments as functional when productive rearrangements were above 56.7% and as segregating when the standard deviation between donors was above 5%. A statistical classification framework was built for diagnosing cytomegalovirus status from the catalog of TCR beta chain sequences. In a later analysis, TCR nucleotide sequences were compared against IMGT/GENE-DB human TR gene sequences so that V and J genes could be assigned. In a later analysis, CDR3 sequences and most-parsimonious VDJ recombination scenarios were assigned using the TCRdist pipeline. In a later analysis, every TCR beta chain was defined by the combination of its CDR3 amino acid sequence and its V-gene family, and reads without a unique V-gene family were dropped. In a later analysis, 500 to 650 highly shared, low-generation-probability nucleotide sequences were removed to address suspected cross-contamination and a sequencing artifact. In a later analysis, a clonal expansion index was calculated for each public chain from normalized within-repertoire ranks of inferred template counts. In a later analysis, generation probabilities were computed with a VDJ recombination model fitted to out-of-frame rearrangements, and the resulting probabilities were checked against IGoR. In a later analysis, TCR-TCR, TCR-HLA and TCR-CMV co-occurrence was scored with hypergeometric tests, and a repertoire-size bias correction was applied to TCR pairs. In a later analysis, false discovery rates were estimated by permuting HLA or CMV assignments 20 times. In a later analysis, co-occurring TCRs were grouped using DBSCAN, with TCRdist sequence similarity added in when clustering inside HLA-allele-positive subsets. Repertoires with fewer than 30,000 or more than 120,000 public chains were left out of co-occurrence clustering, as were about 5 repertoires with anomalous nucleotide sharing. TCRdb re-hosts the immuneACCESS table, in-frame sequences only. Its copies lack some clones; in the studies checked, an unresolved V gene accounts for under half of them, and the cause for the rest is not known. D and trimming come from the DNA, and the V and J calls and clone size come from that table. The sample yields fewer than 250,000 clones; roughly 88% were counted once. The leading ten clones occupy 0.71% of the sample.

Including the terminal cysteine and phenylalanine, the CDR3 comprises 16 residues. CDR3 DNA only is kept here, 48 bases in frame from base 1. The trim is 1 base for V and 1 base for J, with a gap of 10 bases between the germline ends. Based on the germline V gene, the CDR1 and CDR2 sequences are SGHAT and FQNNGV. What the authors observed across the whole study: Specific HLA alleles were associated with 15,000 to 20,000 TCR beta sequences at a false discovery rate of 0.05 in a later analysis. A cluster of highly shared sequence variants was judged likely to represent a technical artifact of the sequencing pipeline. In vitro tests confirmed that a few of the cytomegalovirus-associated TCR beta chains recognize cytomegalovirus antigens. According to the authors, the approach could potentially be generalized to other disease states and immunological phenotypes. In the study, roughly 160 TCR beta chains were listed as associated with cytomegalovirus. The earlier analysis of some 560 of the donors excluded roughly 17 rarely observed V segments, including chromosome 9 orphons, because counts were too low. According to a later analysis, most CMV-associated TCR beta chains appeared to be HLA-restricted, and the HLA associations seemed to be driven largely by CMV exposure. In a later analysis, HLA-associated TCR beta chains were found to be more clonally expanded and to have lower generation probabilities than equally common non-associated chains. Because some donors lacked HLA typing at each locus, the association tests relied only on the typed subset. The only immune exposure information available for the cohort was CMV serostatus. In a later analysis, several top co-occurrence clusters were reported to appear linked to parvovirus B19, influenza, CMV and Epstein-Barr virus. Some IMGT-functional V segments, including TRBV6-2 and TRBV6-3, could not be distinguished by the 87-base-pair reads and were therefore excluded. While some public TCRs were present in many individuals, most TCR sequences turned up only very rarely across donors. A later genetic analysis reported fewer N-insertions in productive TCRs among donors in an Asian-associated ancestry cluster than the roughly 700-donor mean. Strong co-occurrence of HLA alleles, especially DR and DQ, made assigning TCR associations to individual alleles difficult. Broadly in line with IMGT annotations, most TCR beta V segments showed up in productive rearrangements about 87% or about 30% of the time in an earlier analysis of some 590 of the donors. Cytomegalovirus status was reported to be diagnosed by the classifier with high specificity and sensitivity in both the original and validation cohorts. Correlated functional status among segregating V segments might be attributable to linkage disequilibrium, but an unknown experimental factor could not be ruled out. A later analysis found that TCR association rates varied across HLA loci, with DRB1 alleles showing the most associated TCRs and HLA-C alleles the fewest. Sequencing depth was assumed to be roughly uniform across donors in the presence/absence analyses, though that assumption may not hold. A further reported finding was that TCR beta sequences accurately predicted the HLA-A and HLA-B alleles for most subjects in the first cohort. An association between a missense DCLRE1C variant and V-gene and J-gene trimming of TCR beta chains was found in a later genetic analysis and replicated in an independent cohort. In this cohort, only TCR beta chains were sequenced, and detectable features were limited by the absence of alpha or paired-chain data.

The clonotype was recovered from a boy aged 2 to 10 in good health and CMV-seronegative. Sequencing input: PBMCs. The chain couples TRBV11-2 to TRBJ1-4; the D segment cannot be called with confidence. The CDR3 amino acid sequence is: CASSLASGRTNEKLFF. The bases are TGTGCCAGCAGCTTAGCAAGCGGGAGAACTAATGAAAAACTGTTTTTT. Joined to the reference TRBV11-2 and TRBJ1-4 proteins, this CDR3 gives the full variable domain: EAGVAQSPRYKIIEKRQSVAFWCNPISGHATLYWYQQILGQGPKLLIQFQNNGVVDDSQLPKDRFSAERLKGVDSTLKIQPAKLEDSAVYLCASSLASGRTNEKLFFGSGTQLSVL.